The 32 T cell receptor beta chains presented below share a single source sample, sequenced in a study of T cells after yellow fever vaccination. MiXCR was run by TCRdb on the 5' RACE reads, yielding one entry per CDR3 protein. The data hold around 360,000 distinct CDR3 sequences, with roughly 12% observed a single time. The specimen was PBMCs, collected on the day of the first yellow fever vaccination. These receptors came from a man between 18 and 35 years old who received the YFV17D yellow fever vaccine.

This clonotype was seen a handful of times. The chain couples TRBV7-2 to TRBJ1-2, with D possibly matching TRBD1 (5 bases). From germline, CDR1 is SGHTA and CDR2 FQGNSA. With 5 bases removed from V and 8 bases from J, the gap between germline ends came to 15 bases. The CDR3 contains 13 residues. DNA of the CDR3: TGTGCCAGCAGCGATGGGACCGGCGGCGGCTACACCTTC. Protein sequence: CASSDGTGGGYTF.

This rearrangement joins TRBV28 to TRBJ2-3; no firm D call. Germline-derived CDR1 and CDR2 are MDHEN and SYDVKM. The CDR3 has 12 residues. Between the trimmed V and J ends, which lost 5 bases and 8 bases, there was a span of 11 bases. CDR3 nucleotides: TGTGCCAGCAGTCTGGGTATAGGTACGCAGTATTTT. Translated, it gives CASSLGIGTQYF.

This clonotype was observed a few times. DNA of the CDR3: TGTGCCGCCAGGGCGGAGGGACCCTGTTACGAGCAGTACGTC. Protein sequence: CAARAEGPCYEQYV. This sequence joins TRBV19 and TRBJ2-7, with a tentative D call TRBD2 (6 bases). The CDR3 runs 14 residues. Germline V gene lookup returns CDR1 LNHDA and CDR2 SQIVND (reference sequence). Trimming pared 11 bases from V and 4 bases from J, leaving 21 bases between.

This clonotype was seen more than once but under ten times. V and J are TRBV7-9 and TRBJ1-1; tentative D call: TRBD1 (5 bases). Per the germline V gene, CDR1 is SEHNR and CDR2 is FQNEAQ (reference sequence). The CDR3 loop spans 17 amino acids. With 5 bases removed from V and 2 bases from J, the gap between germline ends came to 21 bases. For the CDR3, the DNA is TGTGCCAGCAGCCCTCGGCGGGGCATCGTGGGAAACACTGAAGCTTTCTTT. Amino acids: CASSPRRGIVGNTEAFF.

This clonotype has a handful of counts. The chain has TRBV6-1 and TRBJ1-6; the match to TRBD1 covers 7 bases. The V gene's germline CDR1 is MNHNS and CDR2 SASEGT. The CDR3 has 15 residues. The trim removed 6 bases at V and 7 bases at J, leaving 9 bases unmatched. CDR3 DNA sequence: TGTGCCAGCAGGAGGGGGCGCGGGATGAATTCACCCCTCCACTTT. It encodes CASRRGRGMNSPLHF.

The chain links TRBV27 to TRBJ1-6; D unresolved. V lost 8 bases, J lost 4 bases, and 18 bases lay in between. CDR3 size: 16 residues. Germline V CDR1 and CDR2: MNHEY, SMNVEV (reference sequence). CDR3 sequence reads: CASGWSGRIYNSPLHF. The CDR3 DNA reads TGTGCCAGCGGATGGTCCGGACGGATTTATAATTCACCCCTCCACTTT.

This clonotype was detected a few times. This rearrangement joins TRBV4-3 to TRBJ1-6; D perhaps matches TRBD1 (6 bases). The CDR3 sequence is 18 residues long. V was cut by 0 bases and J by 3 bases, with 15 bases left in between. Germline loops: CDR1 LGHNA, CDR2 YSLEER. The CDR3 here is CASSQEVGGTGYNSPLHF. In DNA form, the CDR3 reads TGCGCCAGCAGCCAAGAAGTCGGGGGCACCGGCTATAATTCACCCCTCCACTTT.

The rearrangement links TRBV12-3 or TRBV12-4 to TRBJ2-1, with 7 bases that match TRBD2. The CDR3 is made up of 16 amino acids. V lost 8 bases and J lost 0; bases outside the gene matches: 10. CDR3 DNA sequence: TGTGCCAGCTCTCCCCGGGGGGTGGGCTCCTACAATGAGCAGTTCTTC. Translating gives CASSPRGVGSYNEQFF.

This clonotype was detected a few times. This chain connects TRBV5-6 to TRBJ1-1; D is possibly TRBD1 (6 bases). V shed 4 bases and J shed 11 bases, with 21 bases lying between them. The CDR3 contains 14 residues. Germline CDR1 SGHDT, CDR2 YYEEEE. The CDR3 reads CASSLAGVAAGAFF. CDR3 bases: TGTGCCAGCAGCCTAGCAGGGGTGGCAGCGGGGGCTTTCTTT.

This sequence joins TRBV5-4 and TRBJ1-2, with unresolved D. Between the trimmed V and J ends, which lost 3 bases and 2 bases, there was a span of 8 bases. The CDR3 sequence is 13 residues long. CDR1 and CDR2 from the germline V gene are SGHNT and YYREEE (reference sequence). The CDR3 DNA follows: TGTGCCAGCAGCTCCTCCCAGAACTATGGCTACACCTTC. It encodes CASSSSQNYGYTF.

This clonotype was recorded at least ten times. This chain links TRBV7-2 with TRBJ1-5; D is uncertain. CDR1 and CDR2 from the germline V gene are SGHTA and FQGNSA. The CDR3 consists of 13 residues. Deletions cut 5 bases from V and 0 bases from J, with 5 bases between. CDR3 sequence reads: CASSHYSNQPQHF. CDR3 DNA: TGTGCCAGCAGCCACTATAGCAATCAGCCCCAGCATTTT. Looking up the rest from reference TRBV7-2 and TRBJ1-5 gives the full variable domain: GAGVSQSPSNKVTEKGKDVELRCDPISGHTALYWYRQSLGQGLEFLIYFQGNSAPDKSGLPSDRFSAERTGGSVSTLTIQRTQQEDSAVYLCASSHYSNQPQHFGDGTRLSIL.

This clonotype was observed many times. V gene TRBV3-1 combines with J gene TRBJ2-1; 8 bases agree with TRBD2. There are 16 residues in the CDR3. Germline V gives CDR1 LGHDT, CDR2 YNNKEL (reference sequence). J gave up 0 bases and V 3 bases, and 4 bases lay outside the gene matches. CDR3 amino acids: CASSHRGGSSYNEQFF. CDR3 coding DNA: TGTGCCAGCAGCCATCGCGGGGGGAGCTCCTACAATGAGCAGTTCTTC.

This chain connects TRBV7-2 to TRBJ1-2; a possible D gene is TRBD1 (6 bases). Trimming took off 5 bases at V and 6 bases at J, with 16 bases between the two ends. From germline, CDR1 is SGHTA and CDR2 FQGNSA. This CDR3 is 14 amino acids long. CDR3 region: CASSVNRVWDGYTF. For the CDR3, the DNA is TGTGCCAGCAGCGTAAACAGGGTCTGGGATGGCTACACCTTC.

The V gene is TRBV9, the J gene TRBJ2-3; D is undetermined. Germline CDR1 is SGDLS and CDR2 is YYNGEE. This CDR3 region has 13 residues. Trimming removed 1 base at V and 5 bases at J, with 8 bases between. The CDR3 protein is CASSVPSRDTQYF. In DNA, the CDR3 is TGTGCCAGCAGCGTACCGAGCCGAGATACGCAGTATTTT.

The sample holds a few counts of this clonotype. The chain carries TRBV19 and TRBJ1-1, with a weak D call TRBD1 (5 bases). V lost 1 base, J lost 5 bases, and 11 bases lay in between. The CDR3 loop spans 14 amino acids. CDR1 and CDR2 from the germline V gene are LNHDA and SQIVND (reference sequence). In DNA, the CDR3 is TGTGCCAGTAGTATAGGCAGGGATTGGACTGAAGCTTTCTTT. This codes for CASSIGRDWTEAFF.

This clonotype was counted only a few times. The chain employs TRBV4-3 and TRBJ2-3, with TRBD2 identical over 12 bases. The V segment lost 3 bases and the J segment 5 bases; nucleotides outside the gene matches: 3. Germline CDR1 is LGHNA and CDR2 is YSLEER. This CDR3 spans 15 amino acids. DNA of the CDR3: TGCGCCAGCAGCCAGACTAGCGGGGGACAAGATACGCAGTATTTT. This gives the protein CASSQTSGGQDTQYF.

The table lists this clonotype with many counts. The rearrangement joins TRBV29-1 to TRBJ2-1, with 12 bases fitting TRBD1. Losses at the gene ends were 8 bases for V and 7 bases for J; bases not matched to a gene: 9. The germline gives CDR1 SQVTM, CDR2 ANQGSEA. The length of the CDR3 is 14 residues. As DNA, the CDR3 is TGCAGCTTCCGGGACAGGGGGCGCGAGAATGAGCAGTTCTTC. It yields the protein CSFRDRGRENEQFF.

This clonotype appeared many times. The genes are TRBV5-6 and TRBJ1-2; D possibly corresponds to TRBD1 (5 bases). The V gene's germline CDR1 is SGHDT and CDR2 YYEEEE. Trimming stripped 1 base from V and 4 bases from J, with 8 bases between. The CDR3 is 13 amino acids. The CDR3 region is CASSLRQGYGYTF. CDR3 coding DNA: TGTGCCAGCAGCTTGAGGCAGGGCTATGGCTACACCTTC.

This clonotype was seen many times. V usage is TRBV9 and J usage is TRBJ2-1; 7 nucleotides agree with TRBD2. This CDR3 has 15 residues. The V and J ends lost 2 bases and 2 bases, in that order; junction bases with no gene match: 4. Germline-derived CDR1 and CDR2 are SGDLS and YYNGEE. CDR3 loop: CASSVGGGPYNEQFF. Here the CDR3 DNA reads TGTGCCAGCAGCGTGGGCGGGGGACCCTACAATGAGCAGTTCTTC.

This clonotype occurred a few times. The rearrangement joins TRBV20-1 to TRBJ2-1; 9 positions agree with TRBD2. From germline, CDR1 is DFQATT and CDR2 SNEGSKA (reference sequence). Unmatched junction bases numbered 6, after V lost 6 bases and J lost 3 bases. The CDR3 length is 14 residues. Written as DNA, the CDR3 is TGCAGTGCGTCCGGGACTAGCTTCTACAATGAGCAGTTCTTC. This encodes CSASGTSFYNEQFF.

CDR3 in amino acids: CASSQHLIGPSGASTDTQYF. For the CDR3, the DNA is TGTGCCAGCAGCCAACATTTGATAGGGCCAAGTGGGGCTAGCACAGATACGCAGTATTTT. The rearrangement links TRBV4-2 to TRBJ2-3; perhaps TRBD1 as D (5 bases). V was trimmed by 2 bases and J by 0 bases, leaving 24 bases between them. Germline lookup yields CDR1 LGHNA and CDR2 YNFKEQ. The CDR3 is made up of 20 amino acids.

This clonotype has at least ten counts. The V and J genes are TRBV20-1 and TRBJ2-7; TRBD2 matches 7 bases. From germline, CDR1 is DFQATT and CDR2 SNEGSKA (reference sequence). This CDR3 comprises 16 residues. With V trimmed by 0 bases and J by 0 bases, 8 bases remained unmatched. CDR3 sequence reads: CSAREIGTSASYEQYF. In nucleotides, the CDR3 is TGCAGTGCTAGAGAAATCGGAACTAGCGCCTCCTACGAGCAGTACTTC.

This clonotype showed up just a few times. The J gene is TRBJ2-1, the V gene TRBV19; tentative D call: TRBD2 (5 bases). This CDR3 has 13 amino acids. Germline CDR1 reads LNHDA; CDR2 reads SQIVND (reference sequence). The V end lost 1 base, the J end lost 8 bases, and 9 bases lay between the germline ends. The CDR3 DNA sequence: TGTGCCAGTAGTATAGGTGAGAGGGATGAGCAGTTCTTC. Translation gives CASSIGERDEQFF.

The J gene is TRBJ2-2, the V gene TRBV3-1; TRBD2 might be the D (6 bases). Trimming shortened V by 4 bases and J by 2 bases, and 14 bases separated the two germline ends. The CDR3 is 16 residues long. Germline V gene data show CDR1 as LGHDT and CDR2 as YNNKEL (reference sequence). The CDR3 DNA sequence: TGTGCCAGCAGCCGAACCTCGGGGGTCAACACCGGGGAGCTGTTTTTT. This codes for CASSRTSGVNTGELFF.

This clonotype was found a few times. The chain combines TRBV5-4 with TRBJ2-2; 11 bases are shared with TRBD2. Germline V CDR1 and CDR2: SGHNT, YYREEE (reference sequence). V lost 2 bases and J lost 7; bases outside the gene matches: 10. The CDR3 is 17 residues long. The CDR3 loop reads CASSFEAFGTSGGELFF. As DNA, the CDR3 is TGTGCCAGCAGCTTTGAGGCGTTCGGGACTAGCGGCGGGGAGCTGTTTTTT.

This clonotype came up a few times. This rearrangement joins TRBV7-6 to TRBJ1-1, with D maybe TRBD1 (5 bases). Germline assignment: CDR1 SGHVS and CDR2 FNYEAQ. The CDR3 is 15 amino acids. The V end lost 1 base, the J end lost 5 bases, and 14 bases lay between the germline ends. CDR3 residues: CASSLEGGGETEAFF. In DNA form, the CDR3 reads TGTGCCAGCAGCTTAGAAGGCGGAGGGGAGACTGAAGCTTTCTTT.

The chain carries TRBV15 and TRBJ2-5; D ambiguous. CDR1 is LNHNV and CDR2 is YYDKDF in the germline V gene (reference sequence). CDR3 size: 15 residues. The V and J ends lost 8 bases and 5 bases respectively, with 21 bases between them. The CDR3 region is CATSYRSAGSETQYF. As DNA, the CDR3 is TGTGCCACCTCTTATCGGAGTGCTGGGTCGGAGACCCAGTACTTC.

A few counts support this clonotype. The CDR3 coding sequence is TGCGCCAGCCGTAAAACTAGCACAGATACGCAGTATTTT. Its protein product is CASRKTSTDTQYF. V is TRBV5-1 and J is TRBJ2-3, with D unclear. Trimming cost V 7 bases and J 0 bases, with 9 bases left between them. The CDR3 is 13 amino acids. CDR1 SGHRS and CDR2 YFSETQ come from the germline V gene.

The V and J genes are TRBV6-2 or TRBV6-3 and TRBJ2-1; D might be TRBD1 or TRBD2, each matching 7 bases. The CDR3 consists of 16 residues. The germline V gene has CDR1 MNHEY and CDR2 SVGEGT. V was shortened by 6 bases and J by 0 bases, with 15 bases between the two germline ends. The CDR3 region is CASRGGDSLSYNEQFF. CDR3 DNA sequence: TGTGCCAGCAGAGGGGGGGACAGTCTCTCCTACAATGAGCAGTTCTTC.

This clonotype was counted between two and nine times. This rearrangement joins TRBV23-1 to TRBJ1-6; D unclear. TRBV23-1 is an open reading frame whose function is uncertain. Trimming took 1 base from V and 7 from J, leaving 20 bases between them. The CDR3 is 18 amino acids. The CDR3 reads CASSQYGPVPLSNSPLHF. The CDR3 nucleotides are TGCGCCAGCAGTCAATATGGACCGGTGCCCCTGTCGAATTCACCCCTCCACTTT.

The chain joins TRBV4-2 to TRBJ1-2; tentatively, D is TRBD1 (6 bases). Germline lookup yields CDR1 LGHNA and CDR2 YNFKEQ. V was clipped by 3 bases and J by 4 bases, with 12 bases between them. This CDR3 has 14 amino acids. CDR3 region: CASSQRGQSYGYTF. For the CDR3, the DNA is TGTGCCAGCAGCCAGAGGGGACAAAGCTATGGCTACACCTTC.

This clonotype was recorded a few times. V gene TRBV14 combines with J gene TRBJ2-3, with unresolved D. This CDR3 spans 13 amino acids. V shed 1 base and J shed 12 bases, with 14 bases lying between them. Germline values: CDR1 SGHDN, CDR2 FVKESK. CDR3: CASSQVARMSQYF. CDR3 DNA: TGTGCCAGCAGCCAAGTAGCTAGAATGAGCCAGTATTTT.